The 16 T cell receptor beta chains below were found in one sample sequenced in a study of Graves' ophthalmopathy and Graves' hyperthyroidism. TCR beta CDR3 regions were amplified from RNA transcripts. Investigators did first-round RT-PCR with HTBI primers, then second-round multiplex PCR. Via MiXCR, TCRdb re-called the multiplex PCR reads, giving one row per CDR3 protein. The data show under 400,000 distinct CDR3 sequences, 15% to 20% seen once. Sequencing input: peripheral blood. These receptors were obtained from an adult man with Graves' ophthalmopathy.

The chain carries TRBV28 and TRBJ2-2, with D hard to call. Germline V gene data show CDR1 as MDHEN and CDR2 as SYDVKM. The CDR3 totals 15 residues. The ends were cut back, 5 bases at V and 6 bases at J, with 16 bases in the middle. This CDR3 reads CASSAILLSSGELFF. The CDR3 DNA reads TGTGCCAGCAGTGCCATTTTATTGAGCTCCGGGGAGCTGTTTTTT.

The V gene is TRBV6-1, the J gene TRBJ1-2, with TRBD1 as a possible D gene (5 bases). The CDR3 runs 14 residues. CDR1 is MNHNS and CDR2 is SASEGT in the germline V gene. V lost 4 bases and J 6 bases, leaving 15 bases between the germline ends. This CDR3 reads CASSGVSGDDGYTF. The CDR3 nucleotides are TGTGCCAGCAGTGGCGTGTCCGGGGACGATGGCTACACCTTC.

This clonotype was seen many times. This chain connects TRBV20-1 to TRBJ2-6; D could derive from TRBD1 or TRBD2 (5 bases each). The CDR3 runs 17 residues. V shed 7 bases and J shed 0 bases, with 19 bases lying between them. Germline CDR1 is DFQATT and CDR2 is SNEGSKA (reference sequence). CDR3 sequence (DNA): TGCAGTGTCCCGATGGGACGGTTATTCTCTGGGGCCAACGTCCTGACTTTC. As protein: CSVPMGRLFSGANVLTF.

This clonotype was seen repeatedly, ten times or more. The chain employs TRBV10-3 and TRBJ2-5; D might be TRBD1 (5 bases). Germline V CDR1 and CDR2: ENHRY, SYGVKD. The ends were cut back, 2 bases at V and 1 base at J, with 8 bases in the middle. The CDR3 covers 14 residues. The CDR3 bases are TGTGCCATCAGTGAGAGACAGACCCAAGAGACCCAGTACTTC. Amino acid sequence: CAISERQTQETQYF.

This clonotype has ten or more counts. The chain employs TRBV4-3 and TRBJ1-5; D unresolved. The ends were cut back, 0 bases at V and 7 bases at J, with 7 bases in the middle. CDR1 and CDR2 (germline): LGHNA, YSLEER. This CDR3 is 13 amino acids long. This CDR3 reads CASSQDRRQPQHF. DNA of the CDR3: TGCGCCAGCAGCCAAGATAGGAGACAGCCCCAGCATTTT.

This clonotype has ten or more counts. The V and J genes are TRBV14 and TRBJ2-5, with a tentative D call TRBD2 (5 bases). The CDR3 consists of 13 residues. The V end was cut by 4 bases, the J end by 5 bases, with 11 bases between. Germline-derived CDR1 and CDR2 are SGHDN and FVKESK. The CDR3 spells CASSLLRRETQYF. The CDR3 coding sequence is TGTGCCAGCAGCCTTCTAAGGAGGGAGACCCAGTACTTC.

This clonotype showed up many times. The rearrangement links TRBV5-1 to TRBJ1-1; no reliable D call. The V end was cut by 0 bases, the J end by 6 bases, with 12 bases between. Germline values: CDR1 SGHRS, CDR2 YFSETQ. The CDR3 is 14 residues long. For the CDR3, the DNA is TGCGCCAGCAGCTTGGCGGCGGGGTTGGCTGAAGCTTTCTTT. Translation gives CASSLAAGLAEAFF. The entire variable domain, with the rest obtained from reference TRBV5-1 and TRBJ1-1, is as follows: KAGVTQTPRYLIKTRGQQVTLSCSPISGHRSVSWYQQTPGQGLQFLFEYFSETQRNKGNFPGRFSGRQFSNSRSEMNVSTLELGDSALYLCASSLAAGLAEAFFGQGTRLTVV.

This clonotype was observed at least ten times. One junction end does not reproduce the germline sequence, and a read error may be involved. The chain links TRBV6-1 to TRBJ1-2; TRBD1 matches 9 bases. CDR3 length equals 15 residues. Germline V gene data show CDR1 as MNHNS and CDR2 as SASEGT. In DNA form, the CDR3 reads TGTGCCAGCGGTGATAGGGCCGGGACAGGGTATGGCTACACCTTC. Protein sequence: CASGDRAGTGYGYTF.

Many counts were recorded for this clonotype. CDR3 bases: TGTGCCACCCTCCTTGGGGAGACCCAGTACTTC. Its protein is CATLLGETQYF. V is TRBV28 and J is TRBJ2-5; D gene unclear. The CDR3 contains 11 residues. V was pared by 10 bases and J by 5 bases, with 11 bases between. The germline V gene has CDR1 MDHEN and CDR2 SYDVKM.

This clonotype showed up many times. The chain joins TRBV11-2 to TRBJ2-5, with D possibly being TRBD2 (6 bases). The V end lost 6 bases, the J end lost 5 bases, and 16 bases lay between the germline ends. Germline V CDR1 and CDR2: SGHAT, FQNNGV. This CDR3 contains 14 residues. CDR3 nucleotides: TGTGCCAGCAGATCGCTAGCGACCCTTGAGACCCAGTACTTC. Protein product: CASRSLATLETQYF.

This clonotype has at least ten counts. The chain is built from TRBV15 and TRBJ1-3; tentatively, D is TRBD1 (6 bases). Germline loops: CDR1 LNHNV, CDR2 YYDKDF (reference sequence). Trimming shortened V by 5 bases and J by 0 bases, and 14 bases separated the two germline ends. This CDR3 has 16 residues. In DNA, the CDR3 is TGTGCCACCAGCGTCAACAGGGTACACTCTGGAAACACCATATATTTT. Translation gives CATSVNRVHSGNTIYF.

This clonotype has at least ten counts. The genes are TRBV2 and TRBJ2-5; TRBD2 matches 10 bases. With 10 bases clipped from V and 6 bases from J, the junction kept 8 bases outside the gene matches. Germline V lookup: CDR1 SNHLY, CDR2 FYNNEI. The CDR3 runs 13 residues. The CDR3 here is CANQREGRKTQYF. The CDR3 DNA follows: TGTGCCAACCAGCGGGAGGGCCGGAAGACCCAGTACTTC. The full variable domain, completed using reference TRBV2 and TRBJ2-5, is EPEVTQTPSHQVTQMGQEVILRCVPISNHLYFYWYRQILGQKVEFLVSFYNNEISEKSEIFDDQFSVERPDGSNFTLKIRSTKLEDSAMYFCANQREGRKTQYFGPGTRLLVL.

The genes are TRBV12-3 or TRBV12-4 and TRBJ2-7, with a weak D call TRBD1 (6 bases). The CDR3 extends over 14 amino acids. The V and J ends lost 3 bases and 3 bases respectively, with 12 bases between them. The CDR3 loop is CASSFQQGLYEQYF. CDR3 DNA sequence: TGTGCCAGCAGTTTCCAACAGGGTCTCTACGAGCAGTACTTC.

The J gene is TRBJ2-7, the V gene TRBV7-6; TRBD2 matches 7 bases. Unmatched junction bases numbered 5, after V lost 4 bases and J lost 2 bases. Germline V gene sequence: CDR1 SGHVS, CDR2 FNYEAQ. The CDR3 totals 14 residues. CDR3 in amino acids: CASSSSGFPYEQYF. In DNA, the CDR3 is TGTGCCAGCAGCTCTAGCGGCTTCCCCTACGAGCAGTACTTC.

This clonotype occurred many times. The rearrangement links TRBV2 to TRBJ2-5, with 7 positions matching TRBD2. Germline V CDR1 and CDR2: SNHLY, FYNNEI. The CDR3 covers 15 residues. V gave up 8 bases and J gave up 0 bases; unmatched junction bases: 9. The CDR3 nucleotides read TGTGCCAGCTCGGCTAGCGGTTTGTACCAAGAGACCCAGTACTTC. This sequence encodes CASSASGLYQETQYF.

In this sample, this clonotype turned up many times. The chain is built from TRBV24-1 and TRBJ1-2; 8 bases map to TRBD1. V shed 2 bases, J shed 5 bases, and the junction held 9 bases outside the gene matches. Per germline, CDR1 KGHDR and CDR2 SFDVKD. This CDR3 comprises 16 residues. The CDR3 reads CATSDSTMTGAYGYTF. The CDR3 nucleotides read TGTGCCACCAGTGATTCGACCATGACAGGGGCTTATGGCTACACCTTC.